What follows are 21 T cell receptor beta chains derived from one specimen sequenced in a study of regulatory T cells in long-lasting Graves disease. As for time point: newly diagnosed GD, antithyroid drugs for less than 3 months. The TCR library was made from RNA extracted from PBMCs. To make TCR beta libraries, researchers used iRepertoire HTBI primers and Arm-PCR of CDR3 regions. TCRdb independently ran MiXCR on the multiplex PCR reads; one entry per CDR3 protein. The sample lists about 370,000 distinct CDR3 sequences; about a sixth were seen once. The sample in question was peripheral blood mononuclear cells (PBMCs), obtained at new diagnosis, from a patient treated with antithyroid drugs. Source of these receptors: a female donor with Graves disease.

The CDR3 bases are TGTGCCAGCAGCGTAGCCGCGGGACTAGCGGGAGGTTCAGATACGCAGTATTTT. It is translated as CASSVAAGLAGGSDTQYF. This chain links TRBV9 with TRBJ2-3, with 15 bases identical to TRBD2. V gave up 0 bases and J gave up 4 bases; unmatched junction bases: 6. The CDR3 extends over 18 amino acids. From germline, CDR1 is SGDLS and CDR2 YYNGEE.

This rearrangement joins TRBV3-1 to TRBJ2-7; possible D gene TRBD2, 6 bases. The CDR3 spans 15 residues. Germline CDR1 is LGHDT and CDR2 is YNNKEL (reference sequence). Trimming left V 1 base short and J 2 bases short, with 12 bases between. CDR3 residues: CASSQGSLATYEQYF. For the CDR3, the DNA is TGTGCCAGCAGCCAAGGCTCTCTAGCGACCTACGAGCAGTACTTC.

With respect to this clonotype: The junction does not match germline at one end; this may be a read error. V is TRBV9 and J is TRBJ1-5; D gene uncertain. Germline loops: CDR1 SGDLS, CDR2 YYNGEE. The CDR3 has 15 residues. This CDR3 is CASSVGGDSNQPQLF. In DNA, the CDR3 is TGTGCCAGCAGCGTAGGCGGAGATAGCAATCAGCCCCAGCTTTTT.

The rearrangement uses TRBV10-3 and TRBJ1-4, with D possibly matching TRBD1 (5 bases). With 0 bases removed from V and 6 bases from J, the gap between germline ends came to 11 bases. Germline V gene data show CDR1 as ENHRY and CDR2 as SYGVKD. This CDR3 is built from 15 residues. CDR3 coding DNA: TGTGCCATCAGTGAGTCATCGGGGGAGGATGAAAAACTGTTTTTT. Protein product: CAISESSGEDEKLFF.

This clonotype was seen many times. CDR3 DNA: TGTGCCAGCAGGTATACAGGGTGGGACACTGAAGCTTTCTTT. It specifies CASRYTGWDTEAFF. This chain connects TRBV2 to TRBJ1-1; D is possibly TRBD1 (6 bases). The CDR3 sequence is 14 residues long. The germline CDR1 and CDR2 sequences are SNHLY and FYNNEI. V was trimmed by 6 bases and J by 3 bases, leaving 14 bases between them.

This clonotype came up many times. The rearrangement links TRBV20-1 to TRBJ2-3; D ambiguous. V was trimmed by 5 bases and J by 0 bases, leaving 6 bases between them. Germline V gene data show CDR1 as DFQATT and CDR2 as SNEGSKA (reference sequence). The CDR3 sequence is 12 residues long. The CDR3 loop is CSAYKSTDTQYF. CDR3 coding DNA: TGCAGTGCTTACAAAAGCACAGATACGCAGTATTTT.

This clonotype was seen many times. This chain uses TRBV20-1 with TRBJ2-1, with 7 bases matching TRBD2. CDR1 and CDR2 from the germline V gene are DFQATT and SNEGSKA (reference sequence). There are 16 residues in the CDR3. Losses at the gene ends were 3 bases for V and 2 bases for J; bases not matched to a gene: 10. The CDR3 protein is CSASGWRERTYNEQFF. CDR3 bases: TGCAGTGCTAGCGGGTGGCGGGAGAGGACCTACAATGAGCAGTTCTTC.

The chain uses TRBV7-9 and TRBJ2-4, with TRBD1 matching 7 bases. The CDR3 contains 16 residues. J was trimmed by 1 base and V by 1 base; bases with no gene match: 4. Germline V gene sequence: CDR1 SEHNR, CDR2 FQNEAQ (reference sequence). The DNA of the CDR3 is TGTGCCAGCAGCTTAGAGGGGGCCGGGGCCAAAAACATTCAGTACTTC. Amino acid sequence: CASSLEGAGAKNIQYF.

This clonotype was counted only a few times. A single base separates this from a much larger clone, so it may be a read error. The V gene is TRBV12-3 or TRBV12-4, the J gene TRBJ2-5; a weak D match, TRBD2 (7 bases). The J call is in doubt because the DNA end fits TRBJ2-1 better. This CDR3 spans 13 amino acids. The CDR3 loop is CASGLRGGDQQFF. The CDR3 coding sequence is TGTGCCAGCGGTTTACGCGGGGGCGACCAGCAGTTCTTC.

There are many counts of this clonotype. CDR3 nucleotides: TGTGCCAGCAGCTGGGAGGAGCATTCACCCCTCCACTTT. It yields the protein CASSWEEHSPLHF. This chain uses TRBV11-2 with TRBJ1-6; D is uncertain. The CDR3 is 13 amino acids. CDR1 and CDR2 (germline): SGHAT, FQNNGV. With 4 bases removed from V and 8 bases from J, the gap between germline ends came to 9 bases.

Comment on this clonotype: A clone one base away is much larger, so this may be a read error. This CDR3 fails to terminate in the conserved phenylalanine or tryptophan, so it likely reflects a read error. No DNA is shown, since the ends of the CDR3 on it are uncertain; the CDR3 is the one TCRdb lists. V is TRBV20-1 and J is TRBJ1-1; the D call TRBD1 from the table was never checked on the DNA. Counting both end residues, the CDR3 totals 12 amino acids. Looked up from germline, CDR1 is DFQATT and CDR2 is SNEGSKA (reference sequence). The CDR3 loop reads CSARDRDPGTFS.

Ten or more counts support this clonotype. V gene TRBV7-9 combines with J gene TRBJ2-1, with 12 bases identical to TRBD1. The CDR3 sequence is 15 residues long. Germline CDR1 SEHNR, CDR2 FQNEAQ (reference sequence). J lost 7 bases, V lost 5 bases, and 6 bases had no gene match. This CDR3 is CASSPGQGAQNEQFF. The CDR3 coding sequence is TGTGCCAGCAGCCCGGGACAGGGGGCACAGAATGAGCAGTTCTTC.

This clonotype appeared many times. V and J are TRBV7-9 and TRBJ2-1; no clear D gene. Germline CDR1 and CDR2: SEHNR and FQNEAQ (reference sequence). CDR3 length equals 15 residues. With 4 bases removed from V and 9 bases from J, the gap between germline ends came to 19 bases. DNA for the CDR3: TGTGCCAGCAGCTCAACTCAGGCAACCGGGCGTGAGCAGTTCTTC. Encoded protein: CASSSTQATGREQFF.

This clonotype was counted ten times or more. This rearrangement joins TRBV15 to TRBJ2-2, with D possibly TRBD2 on 6 matching bases. CDR1 is LNHNV, CDR2 YYDKDF, per germline (reference sequence). This CDR3 contains 17 residues. V lost 0 bases to trimming and J lost 2 bases, with 13 bases between them. The CDR3 sequence is CATSRDLLRDNTGELFF. The CDR3, as DNA: TGTGCCACCAGCAGAGATCTCTTGCGGGATAACACCGGGGAGCTGTTTTTT.

The chain recombines TRBV20-1 with TRBJ2-1; 10 bases align to TRBD2. The CDR3 is made up of 16 amino acids. The ends lost 1 base at V and 5 bases at J; junction bases unmatched: 8. Germline loops: CDR1 DFQATT, CDR2 SNEGSKA (reference sequence). In nucleotides, the CDR3 is TGCAGTGCTAGAGGATTTTTAGCGGGAGGAAACAATGAGCAGTTCTTC. It is translated as CSARGFLAGGNNEQFF.

This clonotype was seen once. A much larger clone differs from this one at a single base, so this may be a read error. The chain combines TRBV28 with TRBJ1-5; maybe TRBD1 (5 bases). This CDR3 comprises 15 residues. Per germline, CDR1 MDHEN and CDR2 SYDVKM. The V end lost 3 bases, the J end lost 5 bases, and 14 bases lay between the germline ends. The CDR3 nucleotides read TGTGCCAGCAGTTTTCAGGGCGGGGATGATCAGCCCCAGCATTTT. The encoded protein is CASSFQGGDDQPQHF.

Only a few counts were recorded for this clonotype. The chain has TRBV5-1 and TRBJ2-3; no reliable D call. CDR1 is SGHRS, CDR2 YFSETQ, per germline. The CDR3 length is 15 residues. The ends were cut back, 1 base at V and 0 bases at J, with 9 bases in the middle. The CDR3 bases are TGCGCCAGCAGCTTGTTTGGTCAGAGCACAGATACGCAGTATTTT. It is translated as CASSLFGQSTDTQYF.

This clonotype was seen repeatedly, ten times or more. V gene TRBV30 combines with J gene TRBJ2-7; unclear D gene. The germline CDR1 and CDR2 sequences are GTSNPN and SVGIG (reference sequence). Deletions cut 6 bases from V and 6 bases from J, with 12 bases between. The CDR3 spans 11 residues. CDR3 sequence: CACTPGPEQYF. CDR3 nucleotides: TGTGCCTGTACTCCGGGTCCCGAGCAGTACTTC. Based on the CDR3 plus reference TRBV30 and TRBJ2-7, the full variable domain is SQTIHQWPATLVQPVGSPLSLECTVEGTSNPNLYWYRQAAGRGLQLLFYSVGIGQISSEVPQNLSASRPQDRQFILSSKKLLLSDSGFYLCACTPGPEQYFGPGTRLTVT.

About this clonotype itself: A far larger clone differs by one base, so this is likely a read error. The chain employs TRBV3-1 and TRBJ1-2; D unresolved. The CDR3 has 14 residues. Germline CDR1 LGHDT, CDR2 YNNKEL (reference sequence). CDR3 bases: TGTGCCAGCAGCCCCGCGGGATTTAACTATGACTACACCTTC. Its translation: CASSPAGFNYDYTF. Looking up the rest from reference TRBV3-1 and TRBJ1-2 gives the full variable domain: DTAVSQTPKYLVTQMGNDKSIKCEQNLGHDTMYWYKQDSKKFLKIMFSYNNKELIINETVPNRFSPKSPDKAHLNLHINSLELGDSAVYFCASSPAGFNYDYTFGSGTRLTVV.

At least ten counts were recorded for this clonotype. The V call is TRBV6-9, the J call TRBJ1-2, with unresolved D. CDR3 size: 16 residues. V was cut by 3 bases and J by 0 bases, with 14 bases left in between. Germline V gives CDR1 MNHGY, CDR2 SVAAGI. In DNA form, the CDR3 reads TGTGCCAGCAGTTACCCCAGGAGACTAGCTAACTATGGCTACACCTTC. Its translation: CASSYPRRLANYGYTF.

This clonotype has a count of ten or more. This sequence joins TRBV3-1 and TRBJ1-1, with 8 bases identical to TRBD1. The V gene end was trimmed by 3 bases and the J gene end by 1 base; junction bases not matched to a gene: 1. This CDR3 has 14 residues. Germline-derived CDR1 and CDR2 are LGHDT and YNNKEL (reference sequence). The CDR3 nucleotides read TGTGCCAGCAGCCAGGACAGGGCGAACACTGAAGCTTTCTTT. As protein: CASSQDRANTEAFF.